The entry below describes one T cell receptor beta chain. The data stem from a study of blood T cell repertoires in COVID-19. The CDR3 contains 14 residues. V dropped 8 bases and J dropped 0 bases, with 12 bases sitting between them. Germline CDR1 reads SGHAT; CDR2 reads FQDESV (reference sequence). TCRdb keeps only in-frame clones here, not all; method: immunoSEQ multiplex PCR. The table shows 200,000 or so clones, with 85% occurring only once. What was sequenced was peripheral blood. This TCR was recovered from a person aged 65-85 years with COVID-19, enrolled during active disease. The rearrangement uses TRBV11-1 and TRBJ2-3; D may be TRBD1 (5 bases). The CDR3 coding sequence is TGTGCCAGCGGGTGGCAGGGAAGCACAGATACGCAGTATTTT. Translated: CASGWQGSTDTQYF.